Each of the 13 T cell receptor beta chains below was sequenced from the same sample in a study of technical replicates of blood from several donors. Generated by immunoSEQ multiplex PCR, the TCRdb table keeps only in-frame clones and is missing some. The repertoire holds under 95,000 clones, with roughly 94% as singletons. The source material was T cells isolated from PBMCs. The receptors were gathered from a human donor in good health.

This chain's CDR3 is CASSSTVDRYNYGYTF. CDR3 nucleotides: TGTGCCAGCAGCTCCACCGTTGACAGATATAACTATGGCTACACCTTC. This chain connects TRBV7-9 to TRBJ1-2, with TRBD1 as a possible D gene (5 bases). The CDR3 runs to 16 residues. Germline assignment: CDR1 SEHNR and CDR2 FQNEAQ (reference sequence). V dropped 4 bases and J dropped 1 base, with 16 bases sitting between them.

This chain links TRBV2 with TRBJ2-1; D is possibly TRBD2 (5 bases). CDR3 length: 13 residues. The germline V gene encodes CDR1 SNHLY and CDR2 FYNNEI. Trimming cost V 6 bases and J 5 bases, with 11 bases left between them. The CDR3 bases are TGTGCCAGCAGGCTAGGAGGAAACAATGAGCAGTTCTTC. Its protein product is CASRLGGNNEQFF.

The chain has TRBV5-1 and TRBJ2-5; possible D gene TRBD1, 5 bases. The germline CDR1 and CDR2 sequences are SGHRS and YFSETQ. The V and J ends lost 4 bases and 0 bases respectively, with 10 bases between them. This CDR3 region has 14 residues. The CDR3 sequence: CASSEVDNQETQYF. CDR3 sequence (DNA): TGCGCCAGCAGCGAAGTGGACAACCAAGAGACCCAGTACTTC.

The genes are TRBV5-4 and TRBJ2-3; D not certain. V shed 4 bases and J shed 2 bases, with 11 bases lying between them. The CDR3 has 14 residues. CDR1 and CDR2 from the germline V gene are SGHNT and YYREEE (reference sequence). DNA for the CDR3: TGTGCCAGCAGCCAAAGTAGTGTCACAGATACGCAGTATTTT. As protein: CASSQSSVTDTQYF. Together with reference TRBV5-4 and TRBJ2-3, the CDR3 gives the full variable domain: ETGVTQSPTHLIKTRGQQVTLRCSSQSGHNTVSWYQQALGQGPQFIFQYYREEENGRGNFPPRFSGLQFPNYSSELNVNALELDDSALYLCASSQSSVTDTQYFGPGTRLTVL.

This chain links TRBV9 with TRBJ2-1, with 10 bases lining up with TRBD2. This CDR3 has 14 amino acids. Germline V gene data show CDR1 as SGDLS and CDR2 as YYNGEE. With V trimmed by 6 bases and J by 5 bases, 5 bases remained unmatched. The CDR3 region is CASTGLAEDNEQFF. CDR3 bases: TGTGCCAGCACCGGACTAGCGGAGGACAATGAGCAGTTCTTC.

The CDR3 region is CASSLNRNEQFF. CDR3 in DNA: TGTGCCAGCAGCTTAAACCGGAATGAGCAGTTCTTC. The chain is built from TRBV7-8 and TRBJ2-1; D unclear. Trimming took 2 bases from V and 7 from J, leaving 6 bases between them. The CDR3 spans 12 residues. Germline V gene sequence: CDR1 SGHVS, CDR2 FQNEAQ.

The chain recombines TRBV10-3 with TRBJ2-1, with D possibly TRBD2 on 7 matching bases. Between the trimmed V and J ends, which lost 10 bases and 9 bases, there was a span of 16 bases. There are 12 residues in the CDR3. Looked up from germline, CDR1 is ENHRY and CDR2 is SYGVKD. This CDR3 is CATWGGDGEQFF. Here the CDR3 DNA reads TGTGCCACCTGGGGGGGCGACGGTGAGCAGTTCTTC.

The chain combines TRBV5-1 with TRBJ1-2; TRBD1 agrees at 10 bases. Per the germline V gene, CDR1 is SGHRS and CDR2 is YFSETQ. This CDR3 comprises 17 residues. Unmatched junction bases numbered 13, after V lost 4 bases and J lost 4 bases. The CDR3 nucleotides are TGCGCCAGCAGCGCAGGGACAGGGGCCCAGTTTAGCTATGGCTACACCTTC. Translating gives CASSAGTGAQFSYGYTF. The variable domain in full, with the rest retrieved from reference TRBV5-1 and TRBJ1-2, is KAGVTQTPRYLIKTRGQQVTLSCSPISGHRSVSWYQQTPGQGLQFLFEYFSETQRNKGNFPGRFSGRQFSNSRSEMNVSTLELGDSALYLCASSAGTGAQFSYGYTFGSGTRLTVV.

This clone was detected a few times. This sequence joins TRBV2 and TRBJ1-4; D remains ambiguous. Trimming removed 5 bases at V and 0 bases at J, with 16 bases between. The germline gives CDR1 SNHLY, CDR2 FYNNEI. CDR3 length: 17 residues. CDR3 region: CASSSQYQSTTNEKLFF. In nucleotides, the CDR3 is TGTGCCAGCAGTTCCCAGTACCAGTCAACAACTAATGAAAAACTGTTTTTT.

V usage is TRBV7-2 and J usage is TRBJ1-2, with D possibly being TRBD1 (6 bases). Between the trimmed V and J ends, which lost 5 bases and 3 bases, there was a span of 16 bases. Germline values: CDR1 SGHTA, CDR2 FQGNSA. The CDR3 totals 15 residues. The CDR3 region is CASSATGMEDYGYTF. For the CDR3, the DNA is TGTGCCAGCAGCGCAACAGGGATGGAGGACTATGGCTACACCTTC.

This clone showed up many times. The V and J genes are TRBV9 and TRBJ1-2, with D perhaps matching TRBD1 (5 bases). The ends were cut back, 4 bases at V and 1 base at J, with 14 bases in the middle. There are 15 residues in the CDR3. Germline V gene lookup returns CDR1 SGDLS and CDR2 YYNGEE. The CDR3 DNA follows: TGTGCCAGCAGCTCCCTGGGGGGGTATAACTATGGCTACACCTTC. This codes for CASSSLGGYNYGYTF.

This sequence joins TRBV5-4 and TRBJ2-5; TRBD2 might be the D (6 bases). From germline, CDR1 is SGHNT and CDR2 YYREEE (reference sequence). The CDR3 totals 15 residues. V shed 2 bases and J shed 5 bases, with 16 bases lying between them. CDR3 coding DNA: TGTGCCAGCAGCTTTTGGCGGGACCCAGCGGAGACCCAGTACTTC. It encodes CASSFWRDPAETQYF.

The rearrangement uses TRBV11-3 and TRBJ1-6; D unclear. Germline V CDR1 and CDR2: SGHNT, YENEEA. This CDR3 region has 15 residues. The V and J ends lost 1 base and 8 bases respectively, with 12 bases between them. CDR3 amino acids: CASSLGALSYSPLHF. In nucleotides, the CDR3 is TGTGCCAGCAGCTTAGGAGCCCTGAGTTATTCACCCCTCCACTTT.